This TCR beta chain was documented in a study of blood T cells in healthy people across ages. Study-wide results and caveats: Fewer expanded clones and more diversity marked long-lived versus aged donors.

Concerning this clonotype: Its target is not known.

Sample-barcoded 5' priming and a J-beta primer mix drove a second PCR of about 7 to 12 cycles. TCRdb ran MiXCR on the 5' RACE reads and lists one entry per CDR3 protein. The repertoire holds hundreds of thousands of distinct CDR3 sequences, with more than 55% as singletons. Russia was home to the donors, healthy Caucasian individuals aged roughly 6 to 90. The source material was blood. This receptor was obtained from a man aged 40-49 years in good health.

The CDR3 region has the DNA TGCGCCAGCAGCTTGGCCGAAGGGGGAGACACAGATACGCAGTATTTT. Translating it yields CASSLAEGGDTDTQYF. This chain joins TRBV5-1 and TRBJ2-3; tentative D call: TRBD1 (6 bases). Germline-derived CDR1 and CDR2 are SGHRS and YFSETQ. With 0 bases removed from V and 2 bases from J, the gap between germline ends came to 13 bases. The length of the CDR3 is 16 residues. Full variable domain (outside the CDR3, taken from reference TRBV5-1 and TRBJ2-3): KAGVTQTPRYLIKTRGQQVTLSCSPISGHRSVSWYQQTPGQGLQFLFEYFSETQRNKGNFPGRFSGRQFSNSRSEMNVSTLELGDSALYLCASSLAEGGDTDTQYFGPGTRLTVL.